Listed here are 6 T cell receptor beta chains from one sample, sequenced in a study of shared clonotypes between healthy human individuals. Cells designated naive CD8 were CD45RO-negative and were positively selected for CCR7, with terminally differentiated effector memory CD45RA+ cells excluded. Some clones are missing from TCRdb's copy, which holds only in-frame ones; the method was immunoSEQ multiplex PCR. The profile shows about 2 million clones, about 95% of them singletons. Source material: naive CD8+ T cells sorted from blood. The source is a young man in good health.

The chain uses TRBV23-1 and TRBJ1-1; D ambiguous. TRBV23-1 is marked as an open reading frame, function uncertain. The CDR3 has 15 residues. Trimming removed 6 bases from V and 2 bases from J, with 16 bases in between. CDR3 loop: CASSLDARRNTEAFF. The DNA of the CDR3 is TGCGCCAGCAGCCTGGACGCCAGGAGAAACACTGAAGCTTTCTTT.

This rearrangement joins TRBV7-2 to TRBJ1-5; D gene ambiguous. Germline CDR1 is SGHTA and CDR2 is FQGNSA. This CDR3 spans 12 amino acids. V gave up 6 bases and J gave up 6 bases, with 9 bases separating them. CDR3 nucleotides: TGTGCCAGCAGTCTGCCGGGTCAGCCCCAGCATTTT. Translated, it gives CASSLPGQPQHF.

This chain joins TRBV7-9 and TRBJ2-5, with a tentative D call TRBD1 (5 bases). Germline CDR1 is SEHNR and CDR2 is FQNEAQ (reference sequence). V gave up 3 bases and J gave up 2 bases, with 19 bases separating them. The CDR3 is 17 residues long. CDR3 amino acids: CASSFLVAGIVQETQYF. The DNA of the CDR3 is TGTGCCAGCAGCTTTCTGGTTGCAGGGATCGTGCAAGAGACCCAGTACTTC.

The chain is built from TRBV27 and TRBJ1-6; no reliable D call. CDR3 length: 15 residues. The germline CDR1 and CDR2 sequences are MNHEY and SMNVEV (reference sequence). Trimming pared 0 bases from V and 9 bases from J, leaving 12 bases between. Written as DNA, the CDR3 is TGTGCCAGCAGTTTATCCCCGGGGTACGGTTCACCCCTCCACTTT. It is translated as CASSLSPGYGSPLHF.

The chain uses TRBV29-1 and TRBJ2-2; D assignment may be TRBD1 or TRBD2 (5 bases each). Germline V lookup: CDR1 SQVTM, CDR2 ANQGSEA. This CDR3 has 14 amino acids. Trimming took 3 bases from V and 0 from J, leaving 8 bases between them. The CDR3 loop reads CSVDGTPNTGELFF. The CDR3 nucleotides are TGCAGCGTTGACGGGACCCCGAACACCGGGGAGCTGTTTTTT.

The rearrangement links TRBV5-1 to TRBJ1-2; possibly TRBD1 for D (6 bases). V gave up 4 bases and J gave up 3 bases, with 22 bases separating them. The CDR3 extends over 17 amino acids. Germline values: CDR1 SGHRS, CDR2 YFSETQ. CDR3 sequence reads: CASSPIRDVGTHYGYTF. DNA of the CDR3: TGCGCCAGCAGCCCTATACGAGACGTCGGGACACACTATGGCTACACCTTC.